The 31 T cell receptor beta chains reported below all come from one sample, sequenced in a study of T cells after yellow fever vaccination. One entry per CDR3 protein results from TCRdb running MiXCR on the 5' RACE reads. The data hold around 100,000 distinct CDR3 sequences, with roughly 8.9% observed a single time. Sequencing was performed on CD8+ T cells sorted from PBMCs, taken 45 days after the yellow fever booster vaccination. The receptors derive from a man aged 25-45 years who received the YFV17D yellow fever vaccine.

The chain uses TRBV7-9 and TRBJ2-7; 11 bases agree with TRBD2. The V segment lost 5 bases and the J segment 1 base; nucleotides outside the gene matches: 7. Germline values: CDR1 SEHNR, CDR2 FQNEAQ (reference sequence). The CDR3 length is 16 residues. The CDR3 sequence is CASSPPLAGGSYEQYF. The CDR3 DNA reads TGTGCCAGCAGCCCTCCTCTAGCGGGAGGTTCCTACGAGCAGTACTTC.

At least ten counts were recorded for this clonotype. The rearrangement links TRBV20-1 to TRBJ2-1, with TRBD2 matching 9 bases. CDR3 length equals 17 residues. Unmatched junction bases numbered 17, after V lost 3 bases and J lost 8 bases. From germline, CDR1 is DFQATT and CDR2 SNEGSKA (reference sequence). CDR3 bases: TGCAGTGCTAGGCCGACTGGGTTTAGCGGGAGAACGGATGAGCAGTTCTTC. Translated: CSARPTGFSGRTDEQFF.

This clonotype was seen ten or more times. The chain joins TRBV4-1 to TRBJ1-1; D gene uncertain. V was cut by 1 base and J by 2 bases, with 17 bases left in between. CDR1 and CDR2 from the germline V gene are MGHRA and YSYEKL. This CDR3 contains 17 residues. The CDR3 DNA reads as TGCGCCAGCAGCCAAGGCCGGTTGGGGTCAGTTAACACTGAAGCTTTCTTT. Translated: CASSQGRLGSVNTEAFF.

This clonotype occurred many times. The chain employs TRBV29-1 and TRBJ2-1, with 10 bases identical to TRBD2. Looked up from germline, CDR1 is SQVTM and CDR2 is ANQGSEA. There are 14 residues in the CDR3. J was trimmed by 1 base and V by 4 bases; bases with no gene match: 1. In DNA, the CDR3 is TGCAGCGTTGTACTAGCGGGATCCTACAATGAGCAGTTCTTC. Translation: CSVVLAGSYNEQFF.

This clonotype was picked up a small number of times. The V call is TRBV15, the J call TRBJ2-3; 10 bases are shared with TRBD2. CDR1 and CDR2 (germline): LNHNV, YYDKDF (reference sequence). The CDR3 totals 19 residues. After removal of 0 bases from V and 0 bases from J, the junction contained 9 bases not matched to a gene. In nucleotides, the CDR3 is TGTGCCACCAGCAGAGATCTATTGCTAGCGGGAGCCAGCACAGATACGCAGTATTTT. Its translation: CATSRDLLLAGASTDTQYF.

This clonotype was seen repeatedly, ten times or more. The V call is TRBV12-3 or TRBV12-4, the J call TRBJ2-3; no clear D gene. V gave up 6 bases and J gave up 3 bases, with 7 bases separating them. This CDR3 contains 12 residues. The CDR3 region is CASSPATDTQYF. The CDR3 nucleotides are TGTGCCAGCAGCCCCGCAACAGATACGCAGTATTTT.

The chain recombines TRBV25-1 with TRBJ2-5; D unclear. Germline V CDR1 and CDR2: MGHDK, SYGVNS. CDR3 length equals 14 residues. Trimming stripped 0 bases from V and 5 bases from J, with 10 bases between. The CDR3 protein is CASSEYGPVETQYF. The CDR3 coding sequence is TGTGCCAGCAGTGAATATGGGCCGGTGGAGACCCAGTACTTC.

With regard to this clonotype: At one end the junction does not follow the germline gene, possibly because of a read error. The rearrangement joins TRBV6-1 to TRBJ1-1, with a weak D call TRBD1 (6 bases). CDR3 length: 15 amino acids. Germline V gene lookup returns CDR1 MNHNS and CDR2 SASEGT. CDR3 sequence reads: CTSSGTGGCDTEAFF. The CDR3 region has the DNA TGTACCAGCAGTGGGACGGGGGGCTGCGACACTGAAGCTTTCTTT.

This clonotype came up many times. This sequence joins TRBV5-1 and TRBJ1-5; perhaps TRBD1 as D (5 bases). Germline V gene sequence: CDR1 SGHRS, CDR2 YFSETQ. This CDR3 comprises 14 residues. Trimming removed 3 bases at V and 0 bases at J, with 7 bases between. The CDR3 sequence is CASSSRDSNQPQHF. DNA of the CDR3: TGCGCCAGCAGCTCCAGGGATAGCAATCAGCCCCAGCATTTT.

The chain carries TRBV11-2 and TRBJ2-3, with 11 bases that match TRBD2. The junction had 5 bases not matched to a gene; V was cut back by 3 bases and J by 3 bases. Germline loops: CDR1 SGHAT, CDR2 FQNNGV. The CDR3 runs 16 residues. The CDR3 is CASSLTLAGATDTQYF. CDR3 nucleotides: TGTGCCAGCAGCTTGACACTAGCGGGAGCGACAGATACGCAGTATTTT.

This clonotype was recorded many times. This chain links TRBV6-5 with TRBJ2-1, with a tentative D call TRBD2 (5 bases). This CDR3 contains 14 residues. Trimming stripped 2 bases from V and 2 bases from J, with 7 bases between. CDR1 and CDR2 (germline): MNHEY, SVGAGI. CDR3: CASSYIGTYNEQFF. The DNA for the CDR3 is TGTGCCAGCAGTTACATCGGGACCTACAATGAGCAGTTCTTC.

This clonotype was seen only a few times. The chain uses TRBV6-1 and TRBJ2-7, with 8 bases that match TRBD2. After removal of 5 bases from V and 6 bases from J, the junction contained 12 bases not matched to a gene. This CDR3 is built from 15 residues. Germline CDR1 MNHNS, CDR2 SASEGT. As DNA, the CDR3 is TGTGCCAGCAGTCCCCAGGTGGGACTAGACTCCGAGCAGTACTTC. This gives the protein CASSPQVGLDSEQYF.

In its sample, this clonotype was seen many times. The chain couples TRBV10-2 to TRBJ2-1; 9 bases are shared with TRBD2. CDR1 is WSHSY, CDR2 SAAADI, per germline. Trimming removed 7 bases from V and 4 bases from J; junction bases left unmatched: 5. This CDR3 has 14 residues. DNA of the CDR3: TGCGCCAGCATCGGTCTAGCGGGATACAATGAGCAGTTCTTC. Its translation is CASIGLAGYNEQFF.

This clonotype was seen ten or more times. This chain uses TRBV20-1 with TRBJ1-1; D may be TRBD1 (5 bases). CDR1 and CDR2 from the germline V gene are DFQATT and SNEGSKA (reference sequence). V was pared by 3 bases and J by 2 bases, with 10 bases between. The CDR3 extends over 13 amino acids. The CDR3 loop is CSASHGHNTEAFF. DNA for the CDR3: TGCAGTGCTAGCCATGGACACAACACTGAAGCTTTCTTT.

This clonotype has at least ten counts. V and J are TRBV5-8 and TRBJ2-1; 7 nucleotides match TRBD2. CDR3 length: 16 residues. Germline-derived CDR1 and CDR2 are SGHTS and YDEGEE. The V segment lost 0 bases and the J segment 2 bases; nucleotides outside the gene matches: 5. The CDR3 is CASSLAPGGTYNEQFF. In DNA form, the CDR3 reads TGTGCCAGCAGCTTGGCTCCGGGAGGTACCTACAATGAGCAGTTCTTC.

Comments on this clonotype: The germline gene is not matched at one end of the junction; a read error may be the cause. The chain couples TRBV10-2 to TRBJ2-7, with TRBD1 identical over 7 bases. CDR3 size: 13 residues. Germline values: CDR1 WSHSY, CDR2 SAAADI. DNA of the CDR3: TGCGCCAGCGGGGGACAGAACTCCTGCGAGCAGTACTTC. Its protein is CASGGQNSCEQYF.

The chain uses TRBV6-5 and TRBJ1-2; TRBD1 aligns across 7 bases. The CDR3 runs to 14 residues. Trimming removed 2 bases from V and 5 bases from J; junction bases left unmatched: 5. The germline CDR1 and CDR2 sequences are MNHEY and SVGAGI. In DNA form, the CDR3 reads TGTGCCAGCAGTTACGGCGGGACAGCTTATGGCTACACCTTC. This sequence encodes CASSYGGTAYGYTF.

This clonotype showed up many times. The genes are TRBV12-3 or TRBV12-4 and TRBJ2-3; a weak D match, TRBD2 (5 bases). Trimming took 7 bases from V and 5 from J, leaving 7 bases between them. The CDR3 is 11 residues long. The CDR3 reads CASTEGDTQYF. The CDR3 DNA is TGTGCCAGCACCGAGGGAGATACGCAGTATTTT.

The rearrangement joins TRBV7-9 to TRBJ1-1; D may be TRBD1 (5 bases). V was pared by 2 bases and J by 4 bases, with 11 bases between. Germline values: CDR1 SEHNR, CDR2 FQNEAQ (reference sequence). This CDR3 is built from 14 residues. CDR3 loop: CASSLTGASTEAFF. As DNA, the CDR3 is TGTGCCAGCAGCTTAACCGGGGCCTCCACTGAAGCTTTCTTT.

This clonotype was observed at least ten times. The gene calls are TRBV6-2 or TRBV6-3 and TRBJ2-7; D is possibly TRBD2 (6 bases). V was pared by 2 bases and J by 2 bases, with 10 bases between. The length of the CDR3 is 14 residues. Per germline, CDR1 MNHEY and CDR2 SVGEGT. In nucleotides, the CDR3 is TGTGCCAGCAGTTACGGGGGGAGCCCCTACGAGCAGTACTTC. Translating gives CASSYGGSPYEQYF.

This clonotype has a count of ten or more. The chain joins TRBV19 to TRBJ2-1; the match to TRBD2 covers 9 bases. V shed 3 bases and J 7 bases; nucleotides not matched to a gene: 7. CDR3 length equals 15 residues. CDR1 is LNHDA and CDR2 is SQIVND in the germline V gene (reference sequence). The CDR3 region has the DNA TGTGCCAGTAGTATCGATGCGGGAGGGCCAAATGAGCAGTTCTTC. This sequence encodes CASSIDAGGPNEQFF. Drawing the rest from reference TRBV19 and TRBJ2-1, the complete variable domain is DGGITQSPKYLFRKEGQNVTLSCEQNLNHDAMYWYRQDPGQGLRLIYYSQIVNDFQKGDIAEGYSVSREKKESFPLTVTSAQKNPTAFYLCASSIDAGGPNEQFFGPGTRLTVL.

This clonotype has just a few counts. The DNA is omitted, as the CDR3 cannot be located on it reliably, and the CDR3 follows TCRdb's listing. The chain employs TRBV11-2 and TRBJ2-1; the table's D call, TRBD2, has no DNA check behind it. Looked up from germline, CDR1 is SGHAT and CDR2 is FQNNGV. Both ends counted, the CDR3 spans 16 residues. CDR3: CASSFRGRAGVDEQFF.

This clonotype appeared many times. The chain couples TRBV5-1 to TRBJ2-1; D is undetermined. V was pared by 0 bases and J by 8 bases, with 9 bases between. CDR3 size: 13 residues. Germline V gene sequence: CDR1 SGHRS, CDR2 YFSETQ. CDR3 in DNA: TGCGCCAGCAGCTTGGATAGGGTCCATGAGCAGTTCTTC. It yields the protein CASSLDRVHEQFF.

In this sample, this clonotype turned up many times. The rearrangement links TRBV7-2 to TRBJ2-7, with a tentative D call TRBD2 (6 bases). Germline assignment: CDR1 SGHTA and CDR2 FQGNSA. The CDR3 runs to 15 residues. V was shortened by 3 bases and J by 0 bases, with 12 bases between the two germline ends. CDR3 nucleotides: TGTGCCAGCAGCTTGGCGGGAAGAAGCTCCTACGAGCAGTACTTC. As protein: CASSLAGRSSYEQYF.

The chain combines TRBV5-1 with TRBJ2-5, with D perhaps assigned TRBD1 or TRBD2 (5 bases each). The length of the CDR3 is 12 residues. The germline V gene encodes CDR1 SGHRS and CDR2 YFSETQ. Trimming removed 6 bases at V and 5 bases at J, with 11 bases between. As DNA, the CDR3 is TGCGCCAGCATGGGGGAGACGGAGACCCAGTACTTC. Translation gives CASMGETETQYF.

The table lists this clonotype with many counts. The genes are TRBV29-1 and TRBJ1-5; unclear D gene. Between the trimmed V and J ends, which lost 4 bases and 4 bases, there was a span of 11 bases. Germline V gene lookup returns CDR1 SQVTM and CDR2 ANQGSEA. The CDR3 totals 13 residues. Here the CDR3 reads CSVAEVQNQPQHF. CDR3 coding DNA: TGCAGCGTTGCAGAGGTCCAGAATCAGCCCCAGCATTTT.

This clonotype was counted ten times or more. V and J are TRBV7-9 and TRBJ2-1; D uncertain. Germline V CDR1 and CDR2: SEHNR, FQNEAQ (reference sequence). Trimming cost V 4 bases and J 4 bases, with 11 bases left between them. This CDR3 region has 14 residues. The CDR3 region is CASSSQTEYNEQFF. CDR3 in DNA: TGTGCCAGCAGCTCCCAGACTGAGTACAATGAGCAGTTCTTC.

This clonotype was seen just once. A single base separates this from a much larger clone, so it may be a read error. V and J are TRBV20-1 and TRBJ2-1; D unclear. This CDR3 spans 16 amino acids. The germline V gene encodes CDR1 DFQATT and CDR2 SNEGSKA (reference sequence). Written as DNA, the CDR3 is TGCAGTGCTAGAGACATCGGTTATCAGGAAACGGGTGAGCTGTTCTTC. Its protein product is CSARDIGYQETGELFF.

As regards this clonotype: This clone may be a read error of a much larger clone one base away. This chain connects TRBV6-2 or TRBV6-3 to TRBJ2-1; D is possibly TRBD2 (6 bases). In germline, CDR1 is MNHEY, CDR2 SVGEGT. This CDR3 has 16 amino acids. CDR3 sequence (DNA): TGTGGCAGCATTGACTCCGGGGGACCCAACTACAATGAGCAGTTCTTC. Protein sequence: CGSIDSGGPNYNEQFF.

This clonotype has a count of ten or more. This chain uses TRBV12-3 or TRBV12-4 with TRBJ2-1, with 7 nucleotides matching TRBD1. CDR3 length equals 16 residues. Trimming took 6 bases from V and 4 from J; bases not matched to a gene: 12. The CDR3 bases are TGTGCCAGCAGACCAACAGGGGATTCGGGATACAATGAGCAGTTCTTC. This translates into CASRPTGDSGYNEQFF.

Of note for this clonotype: This may be a read error: a much more frequent sequence differs by one nucleotide. The V call is TRBV28, the J call TRBJ2-5; D not resolved. The CDR3 has 12 residues. CDR1 and CDR2 from the germline V gene are MDHEN and SYDVKM. This chain's CDR3 is CTSSLTEETQYF. Here the CDR3 DNA reads TGTACCAGCAGTTTAACGGAAGAGACCCAGTACTTC.